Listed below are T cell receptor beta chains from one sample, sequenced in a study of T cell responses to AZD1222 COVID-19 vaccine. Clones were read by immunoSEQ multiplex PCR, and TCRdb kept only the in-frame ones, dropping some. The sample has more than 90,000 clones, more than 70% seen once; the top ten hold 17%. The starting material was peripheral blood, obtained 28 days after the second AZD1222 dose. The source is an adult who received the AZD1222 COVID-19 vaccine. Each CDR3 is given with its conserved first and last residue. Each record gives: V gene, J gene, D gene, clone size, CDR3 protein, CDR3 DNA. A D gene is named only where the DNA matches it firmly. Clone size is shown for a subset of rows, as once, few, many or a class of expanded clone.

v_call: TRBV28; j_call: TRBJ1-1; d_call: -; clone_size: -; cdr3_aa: CASGGGSTEAFF; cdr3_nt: TGTGCTAGCGGTGGGGGGAGCACTGAAGCTTTCTTT
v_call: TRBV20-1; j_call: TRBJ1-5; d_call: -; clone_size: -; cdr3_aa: CSASPGVNQPQHF; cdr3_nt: TGCAGTGCCAGTCCAGGGGTCAATCAGCCCCAGCATTTT
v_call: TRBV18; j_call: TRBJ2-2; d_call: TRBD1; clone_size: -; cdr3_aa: CASSPPDRGNTGELFF; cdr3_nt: TGTGCCAGCTCACCTCCCGACAGGGGTAACACCGGGGAGCTGTTTTTT
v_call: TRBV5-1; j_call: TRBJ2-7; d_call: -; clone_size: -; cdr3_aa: CASSLDRNYEQYF; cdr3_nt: TGCGCCAGCAGCTTGGACAGAAACTACGAGCAGTACTTC
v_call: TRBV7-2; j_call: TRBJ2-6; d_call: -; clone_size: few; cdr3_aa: CASRQGGANVLTF; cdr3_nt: TGTGCCAGCAGGCAGGGCGGGGCCAACGTCCTGACTTTC
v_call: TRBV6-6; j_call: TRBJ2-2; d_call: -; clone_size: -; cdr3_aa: CASSRSGVGGELFF; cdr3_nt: TGTGCCAGCAGTCGATCAGGGGTTGGCGGGGAGCTGTTTTTT
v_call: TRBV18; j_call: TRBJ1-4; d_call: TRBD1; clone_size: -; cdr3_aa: CASSPNSGTGEEKLFF; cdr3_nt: TGTGCCAGCTCACCCAACTCCGGGACAGGGGAAGAAAAACTGTTTTTT
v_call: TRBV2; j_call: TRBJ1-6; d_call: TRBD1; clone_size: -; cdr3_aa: CASKPGQNYSPLHF; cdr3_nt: TGTGCCAGCAAACCGGGACAGAATTATTCACCCCTCCACTTT
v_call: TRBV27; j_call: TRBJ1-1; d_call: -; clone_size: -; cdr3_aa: CASSFEGNTEAFF; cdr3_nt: TGTGCCAGCAGTTTTGAGGGGAACACTGAAGCTTTCTTT
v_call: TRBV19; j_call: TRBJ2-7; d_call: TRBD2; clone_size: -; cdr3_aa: CASSIRLGLADVYEQYF; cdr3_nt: TGTGCCAGTAGTATTCGCCTGGGACTAGCGGACGTCTACGAGCAGTACTTC
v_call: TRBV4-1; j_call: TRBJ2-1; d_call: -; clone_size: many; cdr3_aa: CASSQEEGSYNEQFF; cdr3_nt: TGCGCCAGCAGCCAAGAGGAGGGCTCCTACAATGAGCAGTTCTTC
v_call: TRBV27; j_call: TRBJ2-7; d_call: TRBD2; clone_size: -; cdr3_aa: CASSPSGTSSYEQYF; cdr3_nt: TGTGCCAGCAGTCCTAGCGGGACGAGCTCCTACGAGCAGTACTTC
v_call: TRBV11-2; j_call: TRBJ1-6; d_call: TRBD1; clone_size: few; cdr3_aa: CASSLQGRNSPLHF; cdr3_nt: TGTGCCAGCAGCCTACAGGGGCGCAATTCACCCCTCCACTTT
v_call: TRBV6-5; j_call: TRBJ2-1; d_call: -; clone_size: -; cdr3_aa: CASSYQWAGEQFF; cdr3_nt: TGTGCCAGCAGTTATCAGTGGGCGGGGGAGCAGTTCTTC
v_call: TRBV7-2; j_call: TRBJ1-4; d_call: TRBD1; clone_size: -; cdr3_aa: CASSLVRQGISNEKLFF; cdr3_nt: TGTGCCAGCAGCTTAGTGAGACAGGGGATTAGTAATGAAAAACTGTTTTTT
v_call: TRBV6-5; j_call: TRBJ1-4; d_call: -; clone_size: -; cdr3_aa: CASSPRAVNEKLFF; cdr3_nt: TGTGCCAGCAGCCCACGGGCCGTTAATGAAAAACTGTTTTTT
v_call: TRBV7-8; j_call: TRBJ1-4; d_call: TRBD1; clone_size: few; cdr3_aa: CASTSGTGPNEKLFF; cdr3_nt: TGTGCCAGCACCTCCGGGACAGGGCCTAATGAAAAACTGTTTTTT
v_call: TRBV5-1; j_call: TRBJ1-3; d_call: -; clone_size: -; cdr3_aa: CASSVGVGSGNTIYF; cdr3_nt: TGCGCCAGCAGCGTCGGGGTGGGATCTGGAAACACCATATATTTT
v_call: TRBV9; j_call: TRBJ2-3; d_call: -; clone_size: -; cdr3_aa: CASSPGWGTDTQYF; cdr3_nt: TGTGCCAGCAGCCCCGGGTGGGGCACAGATACGCAGTATTTT
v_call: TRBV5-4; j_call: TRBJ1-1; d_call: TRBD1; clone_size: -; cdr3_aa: CASSSPGQGNTEAFF; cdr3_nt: TGTGCCAGCAGCTCCCCGGGACAGGGAAACACTGAAGCTTTCTTT